Described below is a single T cell receptor (beta chain) sequence and its context. This sample is part of a study of blood T cell repertoires in COVID-19. Produced via immunoSEQ multiplex PCR; TCRdb's table is partial and in-frame only. The sample has some 300,000 clones; over 85% are singletons. Germline values: CDR1 SGHRS, CDR2 YFSETQ. V was shortened by 2 bases and J by 2 bases, with 9 bases between the two germline ends. The CDR3 has 14 residues. This chain joins TRBV5-1 and TRBJ2-3; no clear D gene. Sample: PBMCs or T cells enriched from blood (not recorded which). The TCR sequence derives from a woman aged 45-59 years who had been exposed to COVID-19. The DNA for the CDR3 is TGCGCCAGCAGCTTTCGAGGAGACACAGATACGCAGTATTTT. Translation: CASSFRGDTDTQYF.